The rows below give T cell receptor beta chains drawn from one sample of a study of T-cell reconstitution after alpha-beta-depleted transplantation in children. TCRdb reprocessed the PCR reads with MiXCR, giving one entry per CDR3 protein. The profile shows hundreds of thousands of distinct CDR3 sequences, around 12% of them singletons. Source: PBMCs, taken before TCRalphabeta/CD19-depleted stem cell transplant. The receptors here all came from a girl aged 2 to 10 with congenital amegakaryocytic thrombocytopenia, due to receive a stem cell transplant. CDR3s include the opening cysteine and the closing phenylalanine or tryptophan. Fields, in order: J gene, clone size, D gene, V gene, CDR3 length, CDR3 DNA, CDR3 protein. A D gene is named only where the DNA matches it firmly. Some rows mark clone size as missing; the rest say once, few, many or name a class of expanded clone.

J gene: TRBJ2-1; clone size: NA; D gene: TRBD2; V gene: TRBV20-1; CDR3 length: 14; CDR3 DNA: TGCAGTGCCCTTGGGGTAGCGGGAGGTCGCGAGCAGTTCTTC; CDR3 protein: CSALGVAGGREQFF
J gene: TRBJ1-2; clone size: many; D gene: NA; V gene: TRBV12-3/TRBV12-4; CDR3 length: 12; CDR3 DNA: TGTGCCAGCAGGGCCGCCCGAGGCAGCTACACCTTC; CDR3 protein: CASRAARGSYTF
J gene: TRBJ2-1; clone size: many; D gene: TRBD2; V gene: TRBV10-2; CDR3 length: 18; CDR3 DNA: TGCGCCAGCAGTGTACTAGCGGGAGTTACCGCCCCTCACAATGAGCAGTTCTTC; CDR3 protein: CASSVLAGVTAPHNEQFF
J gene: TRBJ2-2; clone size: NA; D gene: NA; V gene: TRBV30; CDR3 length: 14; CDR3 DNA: TGTGCCTGGAGTGTACAGGTGAACACCGGGGAGCTGTTTTTT; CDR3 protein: CAWSVQVNTGELFF
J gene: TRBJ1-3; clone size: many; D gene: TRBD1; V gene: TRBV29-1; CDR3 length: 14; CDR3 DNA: TGCAGCGCCTCTTTCACAGGGGCTGGAAACACCATATATTTT; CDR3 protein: CSASFTGAGNTIYF
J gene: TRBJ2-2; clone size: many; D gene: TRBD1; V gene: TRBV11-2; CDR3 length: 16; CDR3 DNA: TGTGCCAGCAGCCCCATGGGACAGATCCACACCGGGGAGCTGTTTTTT; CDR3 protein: CASSPMGQIHTGELFF
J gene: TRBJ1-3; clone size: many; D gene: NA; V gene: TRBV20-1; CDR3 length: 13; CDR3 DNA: TGCAGTGCCAGACGGCGGGCCGGAAACACCATATATTTT; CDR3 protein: CSARRRAGNTIYF
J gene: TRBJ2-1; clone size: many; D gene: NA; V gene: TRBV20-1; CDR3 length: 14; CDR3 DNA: TGCAGTGCCCGAGAGGCCAGCTCCTACAATGAGCAGTTCTTC; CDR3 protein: CSAREASSYNEQFF
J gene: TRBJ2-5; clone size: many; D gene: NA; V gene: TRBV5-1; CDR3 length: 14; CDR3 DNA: TGCGCCAGCAGCTTGGAAAGGGGCCAAGAGACCCAGTACTTC; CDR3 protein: CASSLERGQETQYF
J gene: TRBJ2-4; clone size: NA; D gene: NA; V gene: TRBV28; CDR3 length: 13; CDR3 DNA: TGTGCCAGCAGTTTAAGATCAGAGGACATTCAGTACTTC; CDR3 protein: CASSLRSEDIQYF
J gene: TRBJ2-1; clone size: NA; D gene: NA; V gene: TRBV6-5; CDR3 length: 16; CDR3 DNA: TGTGCCAGCAGTTACTCGACGGGGGCGCCCTACAATGAGCAGTTCTTC; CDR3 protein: CASSYSTGAPYNEQFF
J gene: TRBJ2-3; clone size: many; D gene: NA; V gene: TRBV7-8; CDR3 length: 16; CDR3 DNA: TGTGCCAGCAGCTCGCATACCGTGGACTGGGGAGATACGCAGTATTTT; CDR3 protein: CASSSHTVDWGDTQYF
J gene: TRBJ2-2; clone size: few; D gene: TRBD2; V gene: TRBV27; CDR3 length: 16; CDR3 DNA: TGTGCCAGCAGTTTTTTACTAGCGGGGAACACCGGGGAGCTGTTTTTT; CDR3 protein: CASSFLLAGNTGELFF
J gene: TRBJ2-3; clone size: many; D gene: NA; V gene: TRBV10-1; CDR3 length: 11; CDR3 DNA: TGCGCCAGCCAAAGCACAGATACGCAGTATTTT; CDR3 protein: CASQSTDTQYF
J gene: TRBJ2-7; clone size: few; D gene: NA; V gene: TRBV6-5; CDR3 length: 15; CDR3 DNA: TGTGCCAGCAGTTACTGGGCAGGGGGGCTCAACGAGCAGTACTTC; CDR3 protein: CASSYWAGGLNEQYF
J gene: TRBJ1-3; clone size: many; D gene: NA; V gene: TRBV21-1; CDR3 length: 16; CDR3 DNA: TGTGCCAGCAGCATTCGAGGGGGATGCTCTGGAAACACCATATATTTT; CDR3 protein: CASSIRGGCSGNTIYF
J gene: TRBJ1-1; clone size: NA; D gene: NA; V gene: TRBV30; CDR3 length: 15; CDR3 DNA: TGTGCCTGGGCCATAAGAGGGGCAGGGAACACTGAAGCTTTCTTT; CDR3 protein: CAWAIRGAGNTEAFF
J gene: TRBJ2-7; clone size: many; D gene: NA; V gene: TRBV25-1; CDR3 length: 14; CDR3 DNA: TGTGCCAGCAGTGAATACGGCAGTACCTACGAGCAGTACTTC; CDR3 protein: CASSEYGSTYEQYF
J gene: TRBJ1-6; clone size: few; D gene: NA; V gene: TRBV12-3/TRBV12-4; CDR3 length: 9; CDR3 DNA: TGTGCCGCAAATTCACCCCTCCACTTT; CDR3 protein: CAANSPLHF